The T cell receptor beta chain described here comes from a study of blood T cell repertoires in COVID-19. Study-level information: Sources were T cells, B-cell-depleted T cells, or PBMCs; the material itself was cDNA or gDNA.

Per germline, CDR1 MNHNS and CDR2 SASEGT. The J segment lost 5 bases and the V segment lost 2 bases, leaving 10 bases of the junction unmatched. The CDR3 extends over 18 amino acids. Clones were read by immunoSEQ multiplex PCR, and TCRdb kept only the in-frame ones, dropping some. The sample includes about 14,000 clones, around 92% of them seen just once. What was sequenced was peripheral blood. The V gene is TRBV6-1, the J gene TRBJ2-1, with TRBD2 identical over 12 bases. This clonotype originated in a human donor in a cohort sampled during active COVID-19. CDR3 sequence reads: CASSEYLRRLAGDNEQFF. The CDR3 nucleotides are TGTGCCAGCAGTGAATACCTTAGGCGACTAGCGGGGGACAATGAGCAGTTCTTC.